Listed below are T cell receptor beta chains from one sample, sequenced in a study of blood T cell repertoires in COVID-19. The method was immunoSEQ multiplex PCR; TCRdb's version includes in-frame clones alone and lacks a portion of them. The repertoire holds about 300,000 clones, about 90% seen once, with about 6% in the top ten. Sequencing was carried out using peripheral blood. These receptors all stem from a man aged 18 to 30 who had recovered from COVID-19. The CDR3 runs from the conserved cysteine through the conserved F or W. The D gene is left open where the match is weak. Only some rows state a clone size, as once, few, many or a class for expanded clones.

cdr3_aa	cdr3_nt	d_call	v_call	clone_size	j_call
CASREGLAGSYEQYF	TGTGCCAGCAGAGAGGGACTAGCTGGCTCCTACGAGCAGTACTTC	TRBD2	TRBV6-5	NA	TRBJ2-7
CASSQDVDTSENTIYF	TGTGCCAGCAGCCAAGACGTCGACACGTCGGAAAACACCATATATTTT	NA	TRBV4-2	NA	TRBJ1-3
CSVTEFESQTQYF	TGCAGCGTTACTGAGTTTGAAAGCCAGACCCAGTACTTC	NA	TRBV29-1	NA	TRBJ2-5
CASSYGGSEKLFF	TGTGCCAGCAGTTACGGGGGGAGTGAAAAACTGTTTTTT	NA	TRBV12-3/TRBV12-4	NA	TRBJ1-4
CASSDRDRAIEQYF	TGTGCCAGCAGCGACCGGGACAGGGCGATAGAGCAGTACTTC	TRBD1	TRBV7-9	NA	TRBJ2-7
CASSIGGNTEAFF	TGTGCCAGTAGTATCGGCGGGAACACTGAAGCTTTCTTT	NA	TRBV19	NA	TRBJ1-1
CASSPGQGIEAFF	TGTGCCAGCTCACCAGGGCAGGGGATTGAAGCTTTCTTT	NA	TRBV18	NA	TRBJ1-1
CASSYSGGHGDTQYF	TGTGCCAGCAGTTACTCGGGGGGGCACGGAGATACGCAGTATTTT	NA	TRBV6-2/TRBV6-3	NA	TRBJ2-3
CASSLAISTDTQYF	TGCGCCAGCAGCTTGGCCATCAGCACAGATACGCAGTATTTT	NA	TRBV5-1	NA	TRBJ2-3
CASSIVAGAYNEQFF	TGTGCCAGTAGTATAGTTGCGGGGGCCTACAATGAGCAGTTCTTC	TRBD2	TRBV19	NA	TRBJ2-1
CASSLIWAEQFF	TGTGCCAGCAGTTTAATCTGGGCAGAGCAGTTCTTC	NA	TRBV12-3/TRBV12-4	NA	TRBJ2-1
CASSKVWGLRSDTQYF	TGTGCCAGCAGCAAAGTCTGGGGACTGAGATCAGATACGCAGTATTTT	NA	TRBV21-1	NA	TRBJ2-3
CATSSPRTREDEKLFF	TGTGCCACCAGCAGTCCCAGGACGAGGGAGGATGAAAAACTGTTTTTT	NA	TRBV15	NA	TRBJ1-4
CASSLRQVFGYTF	TGTGCCAGCAGCTTGCGTCAGGTTTTTGGCTACACCTTC	NA	TRBV5-4	NA	TRBJ1-2
CARRTSSTDTQYF	TGTGCCAGAAGGACTAGTAGCACAGATACGCAGTATTTT	TRBD2	TRBV2	NA	TRBJ2-3
CASSEGSYNEQFF	TGTGCCAGCAGCGAGGGATCCTACAATGAGCAGTTCTTC	NA	TRBV11-3	once	TRBJ2-1
CASSLRVNSYEQYF	TGTGCCAGCAGTTTACGGGTCAACTCCTACGAGCAGTACTTC	NA	TRBV28	NA	TRBJ2-7
CASSLVIQGNTIYF	TGTGCCAGCAGCTTGGTTATACAGGGGAACACCATATATTTT	TRBD1	TRBV11-2	NA	TRBJ1-3
CASSLSGTGTYEQYF	TGTGCCAGCAGCTTAAGTGGGACAGGGACATACGAGCAGTACTTC	TRBD1	TRBV7-3	few	TRBJ2-7
CASSSGIEYGYTF	TGTGCCAGCAGTTCCGGGATCGAGTATGGCTACACCTTC	NA	TRBV7-9	NA	TRBJ1-2
CASSYRDGNTEAFF	TGCGCCAGCAGCTACAGGGACGGGAACACTGAAGCTTTCTTT	NA	TRBV5-1	NA	TRBJ1-1
CASSVSQMASPLHF	TGTGCCAGCAGCGTAAGTCAGATGGCTTCACCCCTCCACTTT	NA	TRBV9	NA	TRBJ1-6
CASSLGTSGSIDTQYF	TGTGCCAGCAGCCTAGGGACTAGCGGGAGTATAGATACGCAGTATTTT	TRBD2	TRBV5-4	NA	TRBJ2-3
CASSPGTNTGELFF	TGTGCCAGCAGCCCCGGGACTAACACCGGGGAGCTGTTTTTT	NA	TRBV9	once	TRBJ2-2
CASSYGRGATYNEQFF	TGTGCCAGCAGTTACGGGCGGGGGGCTACCTACAATGAGCAGTTCTTC	TRBD2	TRBV6-2/TRBV6-3	NA	TRBJ2-1
CASSYFRTVGEQYF	TGTGCCAGCAGTTATTTCCGGACTGTGGGCGAGCAGTACTTC	NA	TRBV6-5	NA	TRBJ2-7
CASSVVPEETQYF	TGTGCCAGCAGCGTAGTGCCAGAAGAGACCCAGTACTTC	NA	TRBV9	NA	TRBJ2-5
CASSVSGAGATYNEQFF	TGTGCCAGCAGCGTAAGTGGAGCGGGGGCCACCTACAATGAGCAGTTCTTC	TRBD2	TRBV9	NA	TRBJ2-1
CASSSPGQGSYEQYF	TGTGCCAGCAGTTCCCCGGGACAGGGCTCTTACGAGCAGTACTTC	TRBD1	TRBV27	NA	TRBJ2-7
CASSQDSFRGGLNTEAFF	TGCGCCAGCAGCCAAGATAGCTTTAGGGGGGGGCTGAACACTGAAGCTTTCTTT	NA	TRBV4-1	NA	TRBJ1-1
CASSLATTYTQYF	TGTGCCAGCAGTTTAGCGACTACCTATACGCAGTATTTT	NA	TRBV12-3/TRBV12-4	NA	TRBJ2-3
CASSPRLATEAFF	TGTGCCAGCTCACCCCGGTTAGCCACTGAAGCTTTCTTT	NA	TRBV18	NA	TRBJ1-1
CASSFSPAGGETQYF	TGTGCCAGCAGTTTTTCCCCAGCGGGAGGAGAGACCCAGTACTTC	TRBD2	TRBV6-2/TRBV6-3	NA	TRBJ2-5
CATSRFGTGNSAEAFF	TGTGCCACCAGCAGATTCGGGACAGGGAATTCTGCTGAAGCTTTCTTT	TRBD1	TRBV15	NA	TRBJ1-1